Below, 28 T cell receptor beta chains from the same sample are listed, as sequenced in a study of blood T cells in healthy people across ages. The authors ran a second PCR of 7 to 11 cycles using a sample-barcoded 5' primer and a J-beta primer mix. TCRdb redid the calling of the 5' RACE reads with MiXCR, one entry per CDR3 protein. Seen here are 730,000 or so distinct CDR3 sequences, more than 40% observed once, and the top ten hold 20%. The sequenced sample consisted of blood. The receptors here all came from a woman in her sixties or seventies in good health.

This rearrangement joins TRBV9 to TRBJ2-1, with D possibly TRBD2 on 7 matching bases. Trimming shortened V by 4 bases and J by 7 bases, and 18 bases separated the two germline ends. Germline lookup yields CDR1 SGDLS and CDR2 YYNGEE. This CDR3 contains 15 residues. The CDR3, as DNA: TGTGCCAGCAGCCCCCCGCCAGCGGGGACAAATGAGCAGTTCTTC. Residues: CASSPPPAGTNEQFF.

V usage is TRBV20-1 and J usage is TRBJ1-2; no definite D call. Germline CDR1 is DFQATT and CDR2 is SNEGSKA (reference sequence). V was pared by 4 bases and J by 2 bases, with 5 bases between. The CDR3 is 11 amino acids. CDR3 sequence (DNA): TGCAGTGCTACGGAGAACTATGGCTACACCTTC. Its protein is CSATENYGYTF.

As regards this clonotype: The germline gene is not matched at one end of the junction; a read error may be the cause. The chain employs TRBV27 and TRBJ2-3, with TRBD2 matching over 12 bases. Per germline, CDR1 MNHEY and CDR2 SMNVEV (reference sequence). The CDR3 loop spans 16 amino acids. CDR3 region: CVSSMTSGSTGDTQYF. The CDR3 bases are TGTGTCAGCAGTATGACTAGCGGGAGCACAGGGGATACGCAGTATTTT.

CDR3 DNA: TGCGCCAGCAGCAAGGGGACTACCAACACCGGGGAGCTGTTTTTT. Protein product: CASSKGTTNTGELFF. The rearrangement links TRBV5-1 to TRBJ2-2; TRBD2 matches 7 bases. Germline V gene data show CDR1 as SGHRS and CDR2 as YFSETQ. The CDR3 sequence is 15 residues long. J lost 2 bases, V lost 4 bases, and 5 bases had no gene match.

The genes are TRBV5-1 and TRBJ2-3; 7 bases are shared with TRBD2. Germline V gene data show CDR1 as SGHRS and CDR2 as YFSETQ. CDR3 length: 15 residues. V was pared by 0 bases and J by 1 base, with 2 bases of the junction left unmatched. The CDR3 spells CASSLGLARTDTQYF. CDR3 nucleotide sequence: TGCGCCAGCAGCTTGGGACTAGCTCGCACAGATACGCAGTATTTT.

In its sample, this clonotype was seen a few times. The J gene is TRBJ2-7, the V gene TRBV3-1; TRBD2 matches 9 bases. CDR1 LGHDT and CDR2 YNNKEL come from the germline V gene (reference sequence). V shed 3 bases, J shed 12 bases, and the junction held 6 bases outside the gene matches. CDR3 length: 12 residues. The chain's CDR3 is CASSQAGTSMYF. The CDR3 DNA is TGTGCCAGCAGCCAGGCCGGGACTAGCATGTACTTC.

The chain couples TRBV20-1 to TRBJ2-5, with D perhaps being TRBD1 or TRBD2 (5 bases each). CDR3 length: 14 residues. The V gene's germline CDR1 is DFQATT and CDR2 SNEGSKA (reference sequence). Deletions cut 2 bases from V and 2 bases from J, with 12 bases between. The CDR3 reads CSARTGTPQETQYF. The DNA for the CDR3 is TGCAGTGCTAGAACGGGGACGCCACAAGAGACCCAGTACTTC.

V usage is TRBV3-1 and J usage is TRBJ1-5; 8 nucleotides agree with TRBD1. Germline V lookup: CDR1 LGHDT, CDR2 YNNKEL (reference sequence). Trimming cost V 0 bases and J 0 bases; bases outside gene matches: 7. The CDR3 length is 18 residues. The CDR3 DNA reads TGTGCCAGCAGCCAAGATCCCGCAGGGGGCTTTAGCAATCAGCCCCAGCATTTT. Amino acids: CASSQDPAGGFSNQPQHF.

This clonotype was detected a few times. This chain joins TRBV9 and TRBJ2-1; maybe TRBD2 (6 bases). CDR3 length: 15 amino acids. V dropped 4 bases and J dropped 0 bases, with 11 bases sitting between them. Germline assignment: CDR1 SGDLS and CDR2 YYNGEE. The CDR3 DNA follows: TGTGCCAGCAGCCCGACAGCGGGCTCCTACAATGAGCAGTTCTTC. This encodes CASSPTAGSYNEQFF.

CDR3 DNA sequence: TGTGCCAGCAGTTCAGTAGCGGGAGCCCAGCGGGAGACCCAGTACTTC. Translating gives CASSSVAGAQRETQYF. This sequence joins TRBV28 and TRBJ2-7; TRBD2 aligns across 9 bases. The J call may be incorrect, as the DNA end agrees better with TRBJ2-5. Looked up from germline, CDR1 is MDHEN and CDR2 is SYDVKM. This CDR3 spans 16 amino acids.

In its sample, this clonotype was seen many times. The chain recombines TRBV20-1 with TRBJ2-1, with 8 positions matching TRBD2. The V gene end was trimmed by 5 bases and the J gene end by 3 bases; junction bases not matched to a gene: 6. CDR3 size: 14 residues. Germline loops: CDR1 DFQATT, CDR2 SNEGSKA (reference sequence). In DNA form, the CDR3 reads TGCAGTGCTGCGGGACTAGGATTCTACAATGAGCAGTTCTTC. Translation gives CSAAGLGFYNEQFF.

The CDR3 protein is CASSKEGDTQYF. The CDR3 bases are TGTGCCAGCAGTAAGGAGGGGGATACGCAGTATTTT. The chain links TRBV6-2 or TRBV6-3 to TRBJ2-3; perhaps TRBD2 as D (6 bases). The CDR3 contains 12 residues. Per germline, CDR1 MNHEY and CDR2 SVGEGT. With 5 bases removed from V and 6 bases from J, the gap between germline ends came to 9 bases.

The chain uses TRBV5-1 and TRBJ2-5; 7 positions agree with TRBD1. The assigned J gene may be wrong: the sequence end matches TRBJ2-7 better. This CDR3 is 17 amino acids long. Germline assignment: CDR1 SGHRS and CDR2 YFSETQ. CDR3 amino acids: CASSLRGQKLPSYEQYF. DNA of the CDR3: TGCGCCAGCAGCTTGAGGGGGCAAAAGTTACCATCCTACGAGCAGTACTTC.

The J gene is TRBJ1-2, the V gene TRBV27, with a possible D match to TRBD1 (5 bases). This CDR3 is 15 amino acids long. V shed 0 bases and J shed 6 bases, with 14 bases lying between them. The V gene's germline CDR1 is MNHEY and CDR2 SMNVEV (reference sequence). The CDR3 region has the DNA TGTGCCAGCAGTTTATCGGCAGGGAGAGTAAATGGCTACACCTTC. Amino acids: CASSLSAGRVNGYTF.

This rearrangement joins TRBV24-1 to TRBJ2-5; 9 bases line up with TRBD1. The germline gives CDR1 KGHDR, CDR2 SFDVKD. CDR3 length: 15 amino acids. Trimming took 4 bases from V and 5 from J; bases not matched to a gene: 7. The CDR3: CATSEGTGGRETQYF. Written as DNA, the CDR3 is TGTGCCACCAGTGAGGGTACAGGGGGCCGCGAGACCCAGTACTTC.

This clonotype was counted only a few times. V usage is TRBV4-3 and J usage is TRBJ1-1; no definite D call. Trimming cost V 0 bases and J 5 bases, with 10 bases left between them. Germline V lookup: CDR1 LGHNA, CDR2 YSLEER. This CDR3 spans 14 amino acids. CDR3 loop: CASSQEYGWTEAFF. The CDR3 DNA reads as TGCGCCAGCAGCCAAGAATACGGTTGGACTGAAGCTTTCTTT.

V is TRBV6-6 and J is TRBJ1-4; D gene unclear. Between the trimmed V and J ends, which lost 5 bases and 8 bases, there was a span of 18 bases. This CDR3 region has 15 residues. The germline CDR1 and CDR2 sequences are MNHNY and SVGAGI (reference sequence). This CDR3 is CASSVGPLGGEKLFF. The CDR3 region has the DNA TGTGCCAGCAGTGTCGGACCCCTGGGTGGCGAAAAACTGTTTTTT.

This clonotype occurred once. The rearrangement links TRBV20-1 to TRBJ2-3; 11 bases match TRBD2. The CDR3 has 18 amino acids. Germline V lookup: CDR1 DFQATT, CDR2 SNEGSKA (reference sequence). With V trimmed by 3 bases and J by 0 bases, 11 bases remained unmatched. CDR3 sequence reads: CSASRPPGLAGSTDTQYF. The DNA of the CDR3 is TGCAGTGCTAGTCGACCCCCAGGACTAGCGGGTAGCACAGATACGCAGTATTTT.

Details on this clonotype: This could be a read error, since a much larger clone is one nucleotide away. J is TRBJ1-6 and V is TRBV28; a possible D gene is TRBD1 (5 bases). Germline V gene lookup returns CDR1 MDHEN and CDR2 SYDVKM. V dropped 5 bases and J dropped 8 bases, with 10 bases sitting between them. This CDR3 contains 13 residues. The CDR3 reads CASSPPGDSPLHF. The CDR3 region has the DNA TGTGCCAGCAGTCCACCGGGGGATTCACCCCTCCACTTT.

This rearrangement joins TRBV24-1 to TRBJ2-5, with a weak D call TRBD1 (6 bases). Trimming removed 5 bases from V and 2 bases from J, with 14 bases in between. This CDR3 has 15 residues. Looked up from germline, CDR1 is KGHDR and CDR2 is SFDVKD. Here the CDR3 reads CATSGLQGIQETQYF. Written as DNA, the CDR3 is TGTGCCACCAGTGGCCTTCAGGGGATTCAAGAGACCCAGTACTTC.

In its sample, this clonotype was seen many times. The chain carries TRBV9 and TRBJ2-7; TRBD2 matches at 9 bases. The CDR3 sequence is 15 residues long. Trimming removed 0 bases from V and 5 bases from J; junction bases left unmatched: 6. Germline V lookup: CDR1 SGDLS, CDR2 YYNGEE. The CDR3 reads CASSVVPSGTDEQYF. CDR3 sequence (DNA): TGTGCCAGCAGCGTAGTGCCTAGCGGGACGGACGAGCAGTACTTC. Together with reference TRBV9 and TRBJ2-7, the CDR3 gives the full variable domain: DSGVTQTPKHLITATGQRVTLRCSPRSGDLSVYWYQQSLDQGLQFLIQYYNGEERAKGNILERFSAQQFPDLHSELNLSSLELGDSALYFCASSVVPSGTDEQYFGPGTRLTVT.

This clonotype was seen a handful of times. This sequence joins TRBV27 and TRBJ1-6; D gene uncertain. This CDR3 contains 14 residues. Trimming stripped 6 bases from V and 5 bases from J, with 11 bases between. Germline V gene sequence: CDR1 MNHEY, CDR2 SMNVEV (reference sequence). The chain's CDR3 is CASSLQFNNSPLHF. CDR3 DNA sequence: TGTGCCAGCAGCTTACAGTTTAATAATTCACCCCTCCACTTT.

The gene calls are TRBV6-5 and TRBJ2-3; 7 nucleotides match TRBD2. V lost 2 bases to trimming and J lost 3 bases; unmatched junction nucleotides: 8. Per germline, CDR1 MNHEY and CDR2 SVGAGI. The CDR3 extends over 16 amino acids. The CDR3 is CASSYLVAGATDTQYF. The CDR3 nucleotides are TGTGCCAGCAGTTACCTCGTTGCGGGAGCAACAGATACGCAGTATTTT.

Of note for this clonotype: No conserved phenylalanine or tryptophan ends this CDR3, so it is likely a read error. CDR3 bases: TGCGCCAGCAGCTTGAGCCCCTACGAGCAGTACTTA. It codes for CASSLSPYEQYL. The V call is TRBV5-1, the J call TRBJ2-7; the D is unclear. CDR1 is SGHRS and CDR2 is YFSETQ in the germline V gene. Trimming took off 1 base at V and 2 bases at J, with 4 bases between the two ends. CDR3 length equals 12 residues.

The gene calls are TRBV7-6 and TRBJ1-6; D is unclear. Trimming left V 5 bases short and J 8 bases short, with 16 bases between. The germline CDR1 and CDR2 sequences are SGHVS and FNYEAQ. The CDR3 totals 15 residues. In DNA form, the CDR3 reads TGTGCCAGCAGCCAAAGGGAAGGCAGTCATTCACCCCTCCACTTT. It encodes CASSQREGSHSPLHF. Supplemented by reference TRBV7-6 and TRBJ1-6, the full variable domain reads GAGVSQSPRYKVTKRGQDVALRCDPISGHVSLYWYRQALGQGPEFLTYFNYEAQQDKSGLPNDRFSAERPEGSISTLTIQRTEQRDSAMYRCASSQREGSHSPLHFGNGTRLTVT.

This clonotype came up many times. The chain uses TRBV10-3 and TRBJ2-1; D possibly corresponds to TRBD1 (6 bases). With 10 bases removed from V and 5 bases from J, the gap between germline ends came to 15 bases. Germline CDR1 ENHRY, CDR2 SYGVKD. This CDR3 has 13 amino acids. The CDR3 reads CATSPGQNNEQFF. CDR3 DNA: TGTGCCACCTCTCCGGGACAAAACAATGAGCAGTTCTTC.

This clonotype came up a few times. This rearrangement joins TRBV6-2 or TRBV6-3 to TRBJ2-7; TRBD1 agrees at 8 bases. With V trimmed by 5 bases and J by 5 bases, 8 bases remained unmatched. The CDR3 runs 14 residues. The germline V gene has CDR1 MNHEY and CDR2 SVGEGT. The CDR3 DNA sequence: TGTGCCAGCAGTGATGGACAGGGTAGTCACGAGCAGTACTTC. It encodes CASSDGQGSHEQYF.

This clonotype was recorded a few times. V usage is TRBV7-2 and J usage is TRBJ2-3; D tentatively reads TRBD1 or TRBD2 (5 bases each). Trimming pared 5 bases from V and 8 bases from J, leaving 17 bases between. CDR3 length equals 14 residues. CDR1 is SGHTA, CDR2 FQGNSA, per germline. Here the CDR3 reads CASSPSTGTGTQYF. CDR3 bases: TGTGCCAGCAGCCCATCAACCGGGACCGGTACGCAGTATTTT. Complete variable domain (other parts from reference TRBV7-2 and TRBJ2-3): GAGVSQSPSNKVTEKGKDVELRCDPISGHTALYWYRQSLGQGLEFLIYFQGNSAPDKSGLPSDRFSAERTGGSVSTLTIQRTQQEDSAVYLCASSPSTGTGTQYFGPGTRLTVL.